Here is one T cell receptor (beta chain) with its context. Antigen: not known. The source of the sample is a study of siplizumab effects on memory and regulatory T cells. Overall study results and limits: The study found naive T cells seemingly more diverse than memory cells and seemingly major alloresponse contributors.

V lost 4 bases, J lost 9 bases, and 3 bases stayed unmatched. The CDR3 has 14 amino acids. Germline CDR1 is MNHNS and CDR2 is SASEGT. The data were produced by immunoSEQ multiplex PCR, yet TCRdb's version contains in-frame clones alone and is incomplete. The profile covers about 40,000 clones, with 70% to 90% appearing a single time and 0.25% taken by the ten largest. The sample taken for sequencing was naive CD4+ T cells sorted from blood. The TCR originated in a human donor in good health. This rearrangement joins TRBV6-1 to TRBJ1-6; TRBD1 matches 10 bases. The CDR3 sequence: CASSAGQGSSPLHF. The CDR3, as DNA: TGTGCCAGCAGTGCGGGACAGGGGTCTTCACCCCTCCACTTT.